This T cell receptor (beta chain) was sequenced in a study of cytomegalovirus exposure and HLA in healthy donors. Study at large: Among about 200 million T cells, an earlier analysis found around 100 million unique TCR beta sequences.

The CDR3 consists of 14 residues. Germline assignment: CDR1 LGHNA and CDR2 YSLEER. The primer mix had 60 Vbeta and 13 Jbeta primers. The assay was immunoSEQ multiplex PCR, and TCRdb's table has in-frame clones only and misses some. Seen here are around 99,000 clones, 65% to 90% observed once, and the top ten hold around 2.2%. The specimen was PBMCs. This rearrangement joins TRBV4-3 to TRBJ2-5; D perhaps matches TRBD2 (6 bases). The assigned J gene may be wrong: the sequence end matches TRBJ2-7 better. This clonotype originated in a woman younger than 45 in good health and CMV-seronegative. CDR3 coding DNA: TGCGCCAGCAGCCTCGAGTGGGGGGTAGGCGAGCAGTACTTC. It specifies CASSLEWGVGEQYF.